The clone carrying this TCR beta chain was recorded many times. This specimen comes from a study of regulatory T cells in long-lasting Graves disease. This sample's time point: newly diagnosed GD, antithyroid drugs for less than 3 months. PBMC RNA was the source of the TCR library. The patients were enrolled through endocrinology in Xi'an, China. TCR beta libraries were built with iRepertoire HTBI primers and Arm-PCR of CDR3 regions. TCRdb recomputed calls from the multiplex PCR reads with MiXCR, one row per CDR3 protein. This sample carries 350,000 to 550,000 distinct CDR3 sequences, 15% to 20% of them seen once, and the ten largest clones take about 23%. The sample was also reused in another study, on T cells in Graves' hyperthyroidism and ophthalmopathy.

This TCR was sampled from a woman between 18 and 30 years old with Graves disease. Sequencing was performed on peripheral blood mononuclear cells (PBMCs), taken at new diagnosis, from a patient treated with antithyroid drugs.

CDR3 nucleotides: TGCAGTGCTAGAGATCCACAAAGCGGGAGCTCCTACGAGCAGTACTTC. Amino acids: CSARDPQSGSSYEQYF. The chain couples TRBV20-1 to TRBJ2-7, with 8 positions matching TRBD2. This CDR3 is built from 16 residues. After removal of 0 bases from V and 0 bases from J, the junction contained 7 bases not matched to a gene. Germline CDR1 and CDR2: DFQATT and SNEGSKA (reference sequence).